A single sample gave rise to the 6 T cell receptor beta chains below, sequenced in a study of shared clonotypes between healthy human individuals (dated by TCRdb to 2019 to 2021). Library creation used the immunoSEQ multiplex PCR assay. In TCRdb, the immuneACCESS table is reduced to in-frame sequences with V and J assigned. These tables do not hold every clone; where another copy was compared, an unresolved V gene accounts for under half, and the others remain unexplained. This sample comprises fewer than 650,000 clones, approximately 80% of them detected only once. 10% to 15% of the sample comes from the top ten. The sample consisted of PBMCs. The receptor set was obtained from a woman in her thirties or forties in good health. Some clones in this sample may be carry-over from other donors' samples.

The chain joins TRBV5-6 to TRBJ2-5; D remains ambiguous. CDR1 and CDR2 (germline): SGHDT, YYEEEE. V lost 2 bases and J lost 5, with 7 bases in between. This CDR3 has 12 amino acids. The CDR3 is CASSFHRETQYF. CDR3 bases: TGTGCCAGCAGCTTTCATAGGGAGACCCAGTACTTC.

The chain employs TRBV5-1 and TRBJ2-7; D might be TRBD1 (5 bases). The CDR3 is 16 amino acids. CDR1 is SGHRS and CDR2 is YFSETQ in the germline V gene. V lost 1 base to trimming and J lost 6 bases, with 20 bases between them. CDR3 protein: CASSLRGKSGVSEQYF. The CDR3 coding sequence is TGCGCCAGCAGCTTGAGGGGCAAGAGTGGGGTAAGCGAGCAGTACTTC. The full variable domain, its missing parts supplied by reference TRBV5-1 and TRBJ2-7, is KAGVTQTPRYLIKTRGQQVTLSCSPISGHRSVSWYQQTPGQGLQFLFEYFSETQRNKGNFPGRFSGRQFSNSRSEMNVSTLELGDSALYLCASSLRGKSGVSEQYFGPGTRLTVT.

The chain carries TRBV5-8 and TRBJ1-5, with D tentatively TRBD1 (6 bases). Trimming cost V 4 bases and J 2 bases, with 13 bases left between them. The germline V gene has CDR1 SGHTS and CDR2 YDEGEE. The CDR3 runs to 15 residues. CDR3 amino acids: CASSTGQSGNQPQHF. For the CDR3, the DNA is TGTGCCAGCAGCACCGGACAGAGTGGCAATCAGCCCCAGCATTTT.

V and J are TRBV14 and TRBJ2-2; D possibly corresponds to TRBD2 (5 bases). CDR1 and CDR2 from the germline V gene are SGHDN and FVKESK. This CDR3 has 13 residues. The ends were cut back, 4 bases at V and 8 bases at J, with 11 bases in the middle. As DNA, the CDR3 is TGTGCCAGCAGCCCCCGAGGAGGAGGGGAGCTGTTTTTT. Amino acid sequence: CASSPRGGGELFF.

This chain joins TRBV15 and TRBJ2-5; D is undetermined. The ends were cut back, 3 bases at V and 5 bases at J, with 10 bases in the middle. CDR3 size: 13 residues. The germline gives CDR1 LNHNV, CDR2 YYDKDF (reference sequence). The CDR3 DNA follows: TGTGCCACCAGCAGGGTCCCTGGGGAGACCCAGTACTTC. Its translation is CATSRVPGETQYF. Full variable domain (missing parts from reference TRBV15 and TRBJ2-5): DAMVIQNPRYQVTQFGKPVTLSCSQTLNHNVMYWYQQKSSQAPKLLFHYYDKDFNNEADTPDNFQSRRPNTSFCFLDIRSPGLGDTAMYLCATSRVPGETQYFGPGTRLLVL.

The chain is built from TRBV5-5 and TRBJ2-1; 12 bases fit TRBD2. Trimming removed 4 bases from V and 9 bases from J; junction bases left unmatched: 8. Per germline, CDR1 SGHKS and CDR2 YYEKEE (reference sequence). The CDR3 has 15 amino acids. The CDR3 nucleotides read TGTGCCAGCAGCGCCGGACTAGCGGGGTTGGTTGAGCAGTTCTTC. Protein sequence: CASSAGLAGLVEQFF.